Described below is a single TCR beta chain sequence and its context. This entry is derived from a study of OX40 agonist ivuxolimab in advanced cancers. At the level of the study: People who had prior anti-PD-1, anti-PD-L1 or anti-CTLA-4 therapy could take part, and 40% had some.

Trimming removed 1 base from V and 6 bases from J; junction bases left unmatched: 3. CDR1 and CDR2 (germline): SGHRS, YFSETQ. This CDR3 is built from 14 residues. This table comes from immunoSEQ multiplex PCR, and its TCRdb copy is limited to in-frame clones, with some not included. The sample yields approximately 22,000 clones, approximately 87% seen once. The rearrangement uses TRBV5-1 and TRBJ2-5, with TRBD1 matching 10 bases. The starting material was CD4+ or CD8+ T cells sorted from blood, obtained in a trial of the OX40 agonist ivuxolimab. This clonotype was obtained from an adult with an advanced solid tumor such as melanoma, head and neck, liver or kidney cancer. The CDR3 loop is CASSLLGQGKTQYF. CDR3 bases: TGCGCCAGCAGCTTGCTGGGACAGGGGAAGACCCAGTACTTC.